The clone carrying this T cell receptor (beta chain) was seen more than once but under ten times. Sequencing was performed with immunoSEQ multiplex PCR; in TCRdb, only in-frame clones are kept and a portion is missing. The profile shows 65,000 to 75,000 clones, about 87% of them singletons. The data stem from a study of OX40 agonist ivuxolimab in advanced cancers. In the study overall: Of mixed ages from about 20 to 85 and averaging about 60 years, the group was 65% to 85% male. One hepatocellular carcinoma and a couple of cutaneous melanoma patients partially responded.

V was pared by 1 base and J by 1 base, with 5 bases of the junction left unmatched. The CDR3 length is 16 residues. Germline-derived CDR1 and CDR2 are SGHNT and YENEEA. The sequence was obtained from an adult with an advanced solid tumor such as melanoma, head and neck, liver or kidney cancer. The V gene is TRBV11-3, the J gene TRBJ2-3; TRBD1 matches 7 bases. The starting material was CD4+ or CD8+ T cells sorted from blood, obtained in a trial of the OX40 agonist ivuxolimab. CDR3 amino acids: CASSLGRTGRTDTQYF. CDR3 coding DNA: TGTGCCAGCAGCTTAGGTCGGACAGGACGCACAGATACGCAGTATTTT.